Listed below are T cell receptor beta chains from one sample, sequenced in a study of spatial heterogeneity in lung cancer. TCRdb called the 5' RACE reads again in MiXCR, with one record for every CDR3 protein. Of around 18,000 distinct CDR3 sequences listed, 9.2% are singletons. The sequencing here drew on PBMCs, taken at follow-up. These receptors all stem from a male donor with early-stage non-small cell lung cancer. CDR3s leave out the opening cysteine and the closing phenylalanine or tryptophan. The size of a clone is reported for some rows only, either as once, few or many, or as a class for expanded clones.

clone_size: few
v_call: TRBV10-3
j_call: TRBJ1-2
cdr3_aa: AISESAQGRGYT

clone_size: NA
v_call: TRBV5-1
j_call: TRBJ2-7
cdr3_aa: ASSLTAGGSEQY

clone_size: many
v_call: TRBV5-1
j_call: TRBJ1-1
cdr3_aa: ASSPLQGGNTEAF

clone_size: NA
v_call: TRBV5-1
j_call: TRBJ2-7
cdr3_aa: ASSLLPSETYEQY

clone_size: NA
v_call: TRBV2
j_call: TRBJ1-1
cdr3_aa: ASSGQGAPETEAF

clone_size: many
v_call: TRBV29-1
j_call: TRBJ2-1
cdr3_aa: SVEDPQRDHNEQF

clone_size: NA
v_call: TRBV5-1
j_call: TRBJ2-2
cdr3_aa: ASSSGRNTGELF

clone_size: many
v_call: TRBV20-1
j_call: TRBJ2-3
cdr3_aa: SARPGLAGGRGADTQY

clone_size: many
v_call: TRBV2
j_call: TRBJ2-7
cdr3_aa: ASGTYEQY

clone_size: many
v_call: TRBV7-8
j_call: TRBJ1-2
cdr3_aa: ASSLDGQGYGYT

clone_size: few
v_call: TRBV7-9
j_call: TRBJ2-3
cdr3_aa: ASSLVGGPDTQY

clone_size: many
v_call: TRBV20-1
j_call: TRBJ2-7
cdr3_aa: SADEEGSYEQY

clone_size: many
v_call: TRBV28
j_call: TRBJ2-3
cdr3_aa: ASSPPEAHTDTQY

clone_size: few
v_call: TRBV10-3
j_call: TRBJ1-2
cdr3_aa: AISESPTGANYGYT

clone_size: many
v_call: TRBV18
j_call: TRBJ2-3
cdr3_aa: ASSPPRSGQGAGTDTQY

clone_size: many
v_call: TRBV5-1
j_call: TRBJ2-3
cdr3_aa: ASSGGVADTQY

clone_size: many
v_call: TRBV18
j_call: TRBJ2-4
cdr3_aa: ASSPAEGNIQY

clone_size: medium-sized
v_call: TRBV7-9
j_call: TRBJ2-7
cdr3_aa: ASSFGQGTGEQY

clone_size: many
v_call: TRBV7-9
j_call: TRBJ2-1
cdr3_aa: ASSLGGANEQF

clone_size: many
v_call: TRBV5-6
j_call: TRBJ2-3
cdr3_aa: ASSESTGLGLTDTQY